This is a list of T cell receptor beta chains from one sample in a study of blood T cell repertoires in COVID-19. TCRdb's table, derived via immunoSEQ multiplex PCR, lists solely in-frame clones and lacks some. The sample has 200,000 to 300,000 clones, around 90% seen once. The sequenced sample was PBMCs or T cells enriched from blood (not recorded which). Source of these receptors: a middle-aged woman who had been exposed to COVID-19. Both conserved end residues are part of each CDR3. A D gene is named only where the DNA matches it firmly. The size entry is marked missing in some rows and otherwise reads once, few, many or a size class.

length	size	D	V	J	CDR3	DNA
14	-	-	TRBV29-1	TRBJ2-5	CSVEMDTTQETQYF	TGCAGCGTTGAAATGGACACAACTCAAGAGACCCAGTACTTC
13	-	TRBD1	TRBV18	TRBJ1-2	CASSLQGDNGYTF	TGTGCCAGCTCACTACAGGGGGACAATGGCTACACCTTC
16	-	-	TRBV11-2	TRBJ2-1	CASSFTGAGFGDEQFF	TGTGCCAGCAGCTTCACAGGGGCGGGATTCGGCGATGAGCAGTTCTTC
14	-	-	TRBV7-6	TRBJ2-3	CASSQDTLTDTQYF	TGTGCCAGCAGCCAGGACACCCTCACAGATACGCAGTATTTT
14	once	TRBD1	TRBV18	TRBJ1-4	CASRTGQGNEKLFF	TGTGCCAGCCGGACGGGACAGGGTAACGAAAAACTGTTTTTT
14	-	TRBD1	TRBV18	TRBJ1-3	CASSPGTGVDTIYF	TGTGCCAGCTCACCGGGGACAGGGGTGGACACCATATATTTT
15	-	TRBD2	TRBV5-1	TRBJ2-1	CASSYGTSGYNEQFF	TGTGCCAGCAGCTATGGGACTAGCGGCTACAATGAGCAGTTCTTC
15	once	-	TRBV4-1	TRBJ1-3	CASSQDTGSGNTIYF	TGCGCCAGCAGCCAAGATACGGGGTCCGGAAACACCATATATTTT
14	-	TRBD1	TRBV5-5	TRBJ1-1	CASRTPGQGAEAFF	TGTGCCAGCAGAACGCCGGGACAGGGAGCTGAAGCTTTCTTT
15	-	-	TRBV9	TRBJ2-1	CASSVVGSNYNEQFF	TGTGCCAGCAGCGTAGTCGGGAGTAACTACAATGAGCAGTTCTTC
12	-	TRBD1	TRBV12-3/TRBV12-4	TRBJ1-2	CASRTGRGGYTF	TGTGCCAGCAGGACAGGGAGAGGTGGCTACACCTTC
15	-	-	TRBV28	TRBJ1-2	CASSFPGAGAYGYTF	TGTGCCAGCAGTTTCCCGGGCGCGGGAGCCTATGGCTACACCTTC
14	-	-	TRBV7-9	TRBJ2-5	CASGWLGGVETQYF	TGTGCCAGCGGCTGGCTGGGGGGTGTAGAGACCCAGTACTTC
13	few	-	TRBV19	TRBJ2-7	CASSLGAAYEQYF	TGTGCCAGTAGTTTGGGGGCAGCTTACGAGCAGTACTTC
17	-	TRBD2	TRBV7-9	TRBJ2-2	CASSTQGLAVNTGELFF	TGTGCCAGCAGCACGCAGGGACTAGCGGTGAACACCGGGGAGCTGTTTTTT
13	-	-	TRBV7-9	TRBJ1-4	CASSDSENEKLFF	TGTGCCAGCAGCGACAGTGAAAATGAAAAACTGTTTTTT
13	-	TRBD2	TRBV7-2	TRBJ2-1	CASSWTRVGEQFF	TGTGCCAGCAGCTGGACTAGAGTCGGTGAGCAGTTCTTC
14	-	TRBD1	TRBV11-1	TRBJ1-1	CASSIDRGGTEAFF	TGTGCCAGCAGCATTGACAGGGGTGGCACTGAAGCTTTCTTT
15	-	-	TRBV5-4	TRBJ2-1	CASSLRGSSYNEQFF	TGTGCCAGCAGCTTGAGGGGGAGCTCCTACAATGAGCAGTTCTTC
14	-	-	TRBV7-2	TRBJ1-2	CASSLTQGWDGYTF	TGTGCCAGCAGCTTAACTCAGGGTTGGGATGGCTACACCTTC
13	-	-	TRBV24-1	TRBJ1-2	CATSFAGGGGYTF	TGTGCCACCAGTTTCGCTGGGGGCGGAGGCTACACCTTC
15	-	-	TRBV9	TRBJ2-5	CASSVDPVRQETQYF	TGTGCCAGCAGCGTAGACCCCGTCAGACAAGAGACCCAGTACTTC
15	once	TRBD2	TRBV7-3	TRBJ2-1	CASSPGTRVRYEQFF	TGTGCCAGCAGCCCCGGGACTAGAGTCCGTTATGAGCAGTTCTTC
18	-	TRBD1	TRBV10-3	TRBJ2-3	CAISDRGQGATGTDTQYF	TGTGCCATCAGTGACCGGGGACAGGGGGCAACGGGCACAGATACGCAGTATTTT
14	few	-	TRBV27	TRBJ2-7	CASRTGMNTYEQYF	TGTGCCAGCAGAACGGGAATGAACACCTACGAGCAGTACTTC
15	-	TRBD1	TRBV2	TRBJ1-6	CASSLQGVFNSPLHF	TGTGCCAGCAGTTTACAGGGGGTTTTTAATTCACCCCTCCACTTT
13	-	-	TRBV5-6	TRBJ1-2	CASSFDRPDGYTF	TGTGCCAGCAGCTTTGACAGGCCAGATGGCTACACCTTC
15	-	TRBD2	TRBV6-5	TRBJ2-3	CASSLERGGTDTQYF	TGTGCCAGCAGTCTAGAGCGGGGGGGCACAGATACGCAGTATTTT
13	-	-	TRBV19	TRBJ2-5	CASSSPGVKTQYF	TGTGCCAGTAGTTCCCCCGGGGTGAAGACCCAGTACTTC
11	-	-	TRBV6-2/TRBV6-3	TRBJ2-7	CASSPPGAQYF	TGTGCCAGCAGCCCACCGGGAGCGCAGTACTTC
16	-	-	TRBV4-3	TRBJ2-1	CASSTTDGSPANEQFF	TGCGCCAGCAGCACAACTGACGGGTCTCCGGCGAATGAGCAGTTCTTC
14	-	TRBD1	TRBV14	TRBJ2-7	CASSLGQGAYEQYF	TGTGCCAGCAGCCTGGGACAGGGGGCCTACGAGCAGTACTTC
16	-	TRBD1	TRBV7-9	TRBJ1-2	CASSRLTGTADYGYTF	TGTGCCAGCAGCCGCTTAACCGGGACAGCAGATTATGGCTACACCTTC
15	-	TRBD2	TRBV9	TRBJ2-1	CASSHHSGRVNEQFF	TGTGCCAGCAGCCATCATAGCGGGAGGGTAAATGAGCAGTTCTTC
13	-	TRBD2	TRBV12-3/TRBV12-4	TRBJ2-7	CASSWEGGYEQYF	TGTGCCAGCAGTTGGGAGGGAGGCTACGAGCAGTACTTC
13	-	-	TRBV5-4	TRBJ1-2	CASSLTILDGYTF	TGTGCCAGCAGCTTGACAATTCTAGATGGCTACACCTTC
16	-	TRBD1	TRBV28	TRBJ1-1	CASSELTGVQNTEAFF	TGTGCCAGCAGTGAGTTAACAGGGGTTCAGAACACTGAAGCTTTCTTT
18	few	TRBD2	TRBV7-9	TRBJ2-2	CASSPRRLAGVHTGELFF	TGTGCCAGCAGCCCAAGGAGGCTAGCGGGAGTTCACACCGGGGAGCTGTTTTTT
13	-	-	TRBV6-5	TRBJ2-1	CASSDTGYNEQFF	TGTGCCAGCAGCGATACAGGATACAATGAGCAGTTCTTC
14	few	TRBD1	TRBV28	TRBJ1-5	CASRPRGSGQPQHF	TGTGCCAGCAGACCCAGGGGGTCGGGTCAGCCCCAGCATTTT
13	-	TRBD1	TRBV30	TRBJ2-2	CAWNGQGGGELFF	TGTGCCTGGAATGGACAGGGCGGCGGGGAGCTGTTTTTT
14	-	-	TRBV27	TRBJ1-6	CASSFRPDNSPLHF	TGTGCCAGCAGTTTCCGCCCAGATAATTCACCCCTCCACTTT
14	-	-	TRBV29-1	TRBJ2-7	CSVVFLGAIDEQYF	TGCAGCGTTGTCTTTTTGGGGGCTATCGACGAGCAGTACTTC
13	-	TRBD1	TRBV7-8	TRBJ2-1	CASRLNTGTGAFF	TGTGCCAGCAGGCTGAATACCGGGACAGGGGCGTTCTTC
14	-	-	TRBV28	TRBJ1-3	CASSFRLAGNTIYF	TGTGCCAGCAGTTTTCGGTTGGCTGGAAACACCATATATTTT
15	once	-	TRBV4-3	TRBJ2-1	CASSQGFIGYNEQFF	TGCGCCAGCAGCCAAGGTTTTATCGGGTACAATGAGCAGTTCTTC
14	-	TRBD1	TRBV11-3	TRBJ1-5	CASSEQGGTQPQHF	TGTGCCAGCAGCGAGCAGGGGGGCACTCAGCCCCAGCATTTT
12	-	-	TRBV3-1/TRBV3-2	TRBJ2-2	CASSPPYGELFF	TGTGCCAGCAGCCCGCCCTACGGGGAGCTGTTTTTT
12	-	-	TRBV6-5	TRBJ1-2	CASSYSRGSYTF	TGTGCCAGCAGTTACTCGCGGGGGAGCTACACCTTC
14	-	-	TRBV18	TRBJ1-1	CASSLQGGSTEAFF	TGTGCCAGCTCCCTCCAGGGAGGGTCCACTGAAGCTTTCTTT
15	-	-	TRBV29-1	TRBJ2-3	CSVDLYGQATDTQYF	TGCAGCGTTGATCTGTATGGGCAGGCCACAGATACGCAGTATTTT
14	-	-	TRBV29-1	TRBJ1-2	CSVRTRSGNYGYTF	TGCAGCGTTAGAACGAGGTCGGGAAACTATGGCTACACCTTC
14	-	-	TRBV15	TRBJ1-1	CATSSGGATTEAFF	TGTGCCACCTCAAGTGGGGGGGCAACCACTGAAGCTTTCTTT
14	-	TRBD1	TRBV29-1	TRBJ1-4	CSVDTGTVNEKLFF	TGCAGCGTTGACACCGGGACAGTTAATGAAAAACTGTTTTTT
16	few	TRBD2	TRBV19	TRBJ2-1	CASSTEIAGLYNEQFF	TGTGCCAGTAGTACTGAGATAGCGGGACTCTACAATGAGCAGTTCTTC